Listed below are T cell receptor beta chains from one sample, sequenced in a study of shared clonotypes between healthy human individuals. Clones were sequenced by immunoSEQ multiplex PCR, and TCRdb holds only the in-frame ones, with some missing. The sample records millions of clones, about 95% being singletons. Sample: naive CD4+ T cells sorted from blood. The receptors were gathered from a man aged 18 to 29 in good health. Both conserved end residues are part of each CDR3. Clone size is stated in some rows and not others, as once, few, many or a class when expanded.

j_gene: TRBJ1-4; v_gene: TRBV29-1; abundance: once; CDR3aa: CSVDLGRGPNEKLFF
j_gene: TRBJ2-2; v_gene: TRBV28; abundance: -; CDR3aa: CASSPPADRGFGELFF
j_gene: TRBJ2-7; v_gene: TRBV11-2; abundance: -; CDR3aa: CASSLDLGGGIGEQYF
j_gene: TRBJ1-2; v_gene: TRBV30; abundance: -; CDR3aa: CAWTRTTGGLGGYTF
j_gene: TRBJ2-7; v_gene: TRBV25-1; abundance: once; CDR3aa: CASSPTGLVHEQYF
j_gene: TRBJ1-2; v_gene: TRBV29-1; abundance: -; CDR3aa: CSVTGANYGYTF
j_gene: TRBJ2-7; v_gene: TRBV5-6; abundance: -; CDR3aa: CASTSSAYEQYF
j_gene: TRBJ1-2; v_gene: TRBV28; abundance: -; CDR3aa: CASTPGQGIYGYTF
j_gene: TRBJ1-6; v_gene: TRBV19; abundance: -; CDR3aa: CASTSTGRDSPLHF
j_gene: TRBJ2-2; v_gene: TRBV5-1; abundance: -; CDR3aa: CASSSGTTTGELFF
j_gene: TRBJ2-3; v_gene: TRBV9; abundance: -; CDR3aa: CASSQSGGSTDTQYF
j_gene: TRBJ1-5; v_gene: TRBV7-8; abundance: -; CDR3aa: CASSFTDSNQPQHF
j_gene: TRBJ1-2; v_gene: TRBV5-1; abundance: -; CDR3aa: CASSLAATGRDYGYTF
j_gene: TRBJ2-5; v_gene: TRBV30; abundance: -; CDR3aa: CAWSTGGQTQYF
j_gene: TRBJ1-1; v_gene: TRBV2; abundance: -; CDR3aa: CASSVSRGDTEAFF
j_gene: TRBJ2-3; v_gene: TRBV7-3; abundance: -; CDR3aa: CASSLTAGFADTQYF
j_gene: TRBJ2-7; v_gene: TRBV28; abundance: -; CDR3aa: CASKTGSFYEQYF
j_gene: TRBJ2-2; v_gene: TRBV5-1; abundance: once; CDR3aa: CASSLRTGRHGELFF
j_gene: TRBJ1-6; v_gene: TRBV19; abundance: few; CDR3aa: CASKWSSYNSPLHF
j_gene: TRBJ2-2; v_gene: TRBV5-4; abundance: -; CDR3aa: CASSLATGGWNTGELFF
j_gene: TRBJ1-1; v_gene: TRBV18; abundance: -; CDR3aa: CASSPPLRERNTEAFF
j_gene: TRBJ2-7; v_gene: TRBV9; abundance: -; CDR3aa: CASSVDPRGDEQYF